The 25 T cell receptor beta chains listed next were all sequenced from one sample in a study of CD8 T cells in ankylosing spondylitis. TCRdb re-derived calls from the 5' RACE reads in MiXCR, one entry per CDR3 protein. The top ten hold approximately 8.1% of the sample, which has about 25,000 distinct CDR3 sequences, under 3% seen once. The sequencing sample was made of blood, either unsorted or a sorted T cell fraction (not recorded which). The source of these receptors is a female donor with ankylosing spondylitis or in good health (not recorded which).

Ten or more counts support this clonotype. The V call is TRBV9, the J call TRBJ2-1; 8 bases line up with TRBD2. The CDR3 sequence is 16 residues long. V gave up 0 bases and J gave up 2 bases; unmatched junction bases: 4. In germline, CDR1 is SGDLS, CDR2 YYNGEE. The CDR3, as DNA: TGTGCCAGCAGCGTAGTCGGTAGCGGGACCTACAATGAGCAGTTCTTC. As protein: CASSVVGSGTYNEQFF.

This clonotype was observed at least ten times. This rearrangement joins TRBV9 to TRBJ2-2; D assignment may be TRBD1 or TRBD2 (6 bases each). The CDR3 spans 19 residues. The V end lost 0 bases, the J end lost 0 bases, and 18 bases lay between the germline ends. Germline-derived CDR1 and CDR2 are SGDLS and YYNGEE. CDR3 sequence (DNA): TGTGCCAGCAGCGTAGATGGGGGGCTCCTACCTACGAACACCGGGGAGCTGTTTTTT. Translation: CASSVDGGLLPTNTGELFF.

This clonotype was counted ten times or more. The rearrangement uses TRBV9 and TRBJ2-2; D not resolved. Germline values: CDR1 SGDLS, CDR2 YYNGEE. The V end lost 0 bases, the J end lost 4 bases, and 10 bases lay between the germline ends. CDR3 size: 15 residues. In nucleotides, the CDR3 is TGTGCCAGCAGCGTAGAACAAAGATTCACCGGGGAGCTGTTTTTT. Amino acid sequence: CASSVEQRFTGELFF.

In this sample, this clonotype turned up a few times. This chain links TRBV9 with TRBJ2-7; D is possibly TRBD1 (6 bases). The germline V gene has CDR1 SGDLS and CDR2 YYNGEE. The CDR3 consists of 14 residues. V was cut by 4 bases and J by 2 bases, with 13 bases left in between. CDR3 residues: CASSPQQGAYEQYF. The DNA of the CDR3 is TGTGCCAGCAGCCCTCAACAGGGAGCCTACGAGCAGTACTTC.

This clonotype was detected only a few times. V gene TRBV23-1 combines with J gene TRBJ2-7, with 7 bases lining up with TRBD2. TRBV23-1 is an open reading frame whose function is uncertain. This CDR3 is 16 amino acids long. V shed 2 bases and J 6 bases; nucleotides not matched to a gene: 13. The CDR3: CASSQRERTSNSEQYF. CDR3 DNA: TGCGCCAGCAGTCAACGTGAACGGACTAGTAACTCCGAGCAGTACTTC.

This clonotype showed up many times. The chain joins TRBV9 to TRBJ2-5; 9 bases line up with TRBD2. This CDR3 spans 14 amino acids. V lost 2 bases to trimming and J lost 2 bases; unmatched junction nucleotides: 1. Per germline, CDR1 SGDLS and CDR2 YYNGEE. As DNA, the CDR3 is TGTGCCAGCAGCGTCCTAGCGGGGCAAGAGACCCAGTACTTC. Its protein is CASSVLAGQETQYF.

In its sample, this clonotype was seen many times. The CDR3 loop is CASSKGASGELFF. CDR3 sequence (DNA): TGTGCCAGCAGTAAGGGGGCGTCCGGGGAGCTGTTTTTT. The rearrangement joins TRBV9 to TRBJ2-2; TRBD1 matches 7 bases. There are 13 residues in the CDR3. J was trimmed by 6 bases and V by 5 bases; bases with no gene match: 4. The germline CDR1 and CDR2 sequences are SGDLS and YYNGEE.

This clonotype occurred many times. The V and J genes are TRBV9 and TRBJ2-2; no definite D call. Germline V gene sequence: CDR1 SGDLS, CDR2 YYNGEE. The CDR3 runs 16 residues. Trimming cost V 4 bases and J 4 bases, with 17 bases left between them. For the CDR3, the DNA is TGTGCCAGCAGCCCCCAGTTGGAAGGGTTCACCGGGGAGCTGTTTTTT. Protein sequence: CASSPQLEGFTGELFF.

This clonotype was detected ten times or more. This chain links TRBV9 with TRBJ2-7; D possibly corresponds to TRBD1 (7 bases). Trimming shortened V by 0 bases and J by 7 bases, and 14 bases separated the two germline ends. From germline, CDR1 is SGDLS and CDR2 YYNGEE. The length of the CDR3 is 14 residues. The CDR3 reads CASSVVEGAGEQYF. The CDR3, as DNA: TGTGCCAGCAGCGTAGTGGAGGGGGCGGGGGAGCAGTACTTC. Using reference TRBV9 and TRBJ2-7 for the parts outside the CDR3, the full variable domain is DSGVTQTPKHLITATGQRVTLRCSPRSGDLSVYWYQQSLDQGLQFLIQYYNGEERAKGNILERFSAQQFPDLHSELNLSSLELGDSALYFCASSVVEGAGEQYFGPGTRLTVT.

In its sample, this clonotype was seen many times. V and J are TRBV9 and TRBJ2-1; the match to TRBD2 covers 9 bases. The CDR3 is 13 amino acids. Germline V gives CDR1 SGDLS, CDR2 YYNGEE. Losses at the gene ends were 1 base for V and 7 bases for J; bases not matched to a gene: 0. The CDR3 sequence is CASSVSGRNEQFF. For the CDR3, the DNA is TGTGCCAGCAGCGTAAGCGGGAGGAATGAGCAGTTCTTC.

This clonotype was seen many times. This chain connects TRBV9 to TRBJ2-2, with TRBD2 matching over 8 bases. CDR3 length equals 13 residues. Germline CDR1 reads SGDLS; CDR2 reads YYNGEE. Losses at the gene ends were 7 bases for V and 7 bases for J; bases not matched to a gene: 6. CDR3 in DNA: TGTGCCAGCGGGCGGGAGGCGAACGGGGAGCTGTTTTTT. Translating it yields CASGREANGELFF.

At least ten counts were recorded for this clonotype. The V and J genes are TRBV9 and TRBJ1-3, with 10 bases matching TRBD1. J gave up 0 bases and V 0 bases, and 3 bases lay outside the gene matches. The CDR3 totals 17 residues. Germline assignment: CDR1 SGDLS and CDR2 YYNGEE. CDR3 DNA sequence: TGTGCCAGCAGCGTAGGGGGACAGGGGATCTCTGGAAACACCATATATTTT. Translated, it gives CASSVGGQGISGNTIYF.

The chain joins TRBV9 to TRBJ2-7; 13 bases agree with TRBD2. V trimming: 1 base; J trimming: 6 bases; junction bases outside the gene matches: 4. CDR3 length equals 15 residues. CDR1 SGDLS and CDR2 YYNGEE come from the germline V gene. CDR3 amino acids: CASSVTGLAGAEQYF. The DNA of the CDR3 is TGTGCCAGCAGCGTAACCGGACTAGCGGGAGCCGAGCAGTACTTC.

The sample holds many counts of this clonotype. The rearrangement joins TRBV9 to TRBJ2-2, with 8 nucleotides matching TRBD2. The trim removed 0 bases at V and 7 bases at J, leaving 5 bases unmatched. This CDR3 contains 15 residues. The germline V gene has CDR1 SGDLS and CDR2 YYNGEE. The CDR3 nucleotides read TGTGCCAGCAGCGTAGGGAGCGGGAGCTACGGGGAGCTGTTTTTT. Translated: CASSVGSGSYGELFF.

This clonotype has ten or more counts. CDR3 nucleotide sequence: TGTGCCAGCAGCGTAAGCCCGGGGGCGAGGGACGAGCAGTACTTC. This gives the protein CASSVSPGARDEQYF. The chain is built from TRBV9 and TRBJ2-7, with D tentatively TRBD1 or TRBD2 (6 bases each). Germline V gene lookup returns CDR1 SGDLS and CDR2 YYNGEE. V lost 1 base and J lost 5, with 16 bases in between. CDR3 length equals 15 residues.

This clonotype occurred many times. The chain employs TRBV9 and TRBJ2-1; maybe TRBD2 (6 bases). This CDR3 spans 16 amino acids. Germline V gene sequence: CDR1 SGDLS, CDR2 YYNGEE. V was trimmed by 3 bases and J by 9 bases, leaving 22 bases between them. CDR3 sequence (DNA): TGTGCCAGCAGCGCGATCCAGGCGGGGAATGTCGTTGAGCAGTTCTTC. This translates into CASSAIQAGNVVEQFF. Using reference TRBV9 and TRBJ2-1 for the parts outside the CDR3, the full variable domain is DSGVTQTPKHLITATGQRVTLRCSPRSGDLSVYWYQQSLDQGLQFLIQYYNGEERAKGNILERFSAQQFPDLHSELNLSSLELGDSALYFCASSAIQAGNVVEQFFGPGTRLTVL.

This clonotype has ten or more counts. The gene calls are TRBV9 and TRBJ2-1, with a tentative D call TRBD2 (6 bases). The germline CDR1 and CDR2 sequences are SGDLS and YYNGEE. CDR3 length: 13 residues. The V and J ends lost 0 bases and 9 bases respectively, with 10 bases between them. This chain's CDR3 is CASSVAGGTEQFF. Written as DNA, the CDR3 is TGTGCCAGCAGCGTAGCTGGAGGGACTGAGCAGTTCTTC.

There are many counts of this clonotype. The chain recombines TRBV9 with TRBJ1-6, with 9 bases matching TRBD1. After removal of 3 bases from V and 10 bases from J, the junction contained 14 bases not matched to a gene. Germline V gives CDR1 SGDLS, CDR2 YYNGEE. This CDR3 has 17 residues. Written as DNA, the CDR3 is TGTGCCAGCAGCGGCGAAAGGCGGGGGACAGGGTCCTCACCCCTCCACTTT. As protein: CASSGERRGTGSSPLHF. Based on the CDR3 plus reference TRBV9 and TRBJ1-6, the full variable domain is DSGVTQTPKHLITATGQRVTLRCSPRSGDLSVYWYQQSLDQGLQFLIQYYNGEERAKGNILERFSAQQFPDLHSELNLSSLELGDSALYFCASSGERRGTGSSPLHFGNGTRLTVT.

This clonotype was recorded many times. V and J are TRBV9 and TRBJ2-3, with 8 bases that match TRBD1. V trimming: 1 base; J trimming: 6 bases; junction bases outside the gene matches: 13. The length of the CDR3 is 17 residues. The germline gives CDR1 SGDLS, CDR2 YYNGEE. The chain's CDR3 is CASSVQPGTGHGDTQYF. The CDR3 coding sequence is TGTGCCAGCAGCGTACAACCAGGGACAGGTCACGGGGATACGCAGTATTTT.

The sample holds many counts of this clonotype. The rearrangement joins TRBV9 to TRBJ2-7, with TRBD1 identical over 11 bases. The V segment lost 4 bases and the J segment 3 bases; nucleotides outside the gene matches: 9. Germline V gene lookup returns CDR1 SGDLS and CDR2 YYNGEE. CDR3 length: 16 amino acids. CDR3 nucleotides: TGTGCCAGCAGCCCCCAAGGGGGGACAGGGGGCTACGAGCAGTACTTC. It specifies CASSPQGGTGGYEQYF.

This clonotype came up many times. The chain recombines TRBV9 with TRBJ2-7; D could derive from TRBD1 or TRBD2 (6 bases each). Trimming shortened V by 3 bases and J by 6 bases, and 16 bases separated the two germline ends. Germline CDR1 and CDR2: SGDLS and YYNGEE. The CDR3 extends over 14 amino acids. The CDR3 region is CASSDQRGQGEQYF. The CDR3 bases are TGTGCCAGCAGCGATCAACGGGGGCAGGGCGAGCAGTACTTC.

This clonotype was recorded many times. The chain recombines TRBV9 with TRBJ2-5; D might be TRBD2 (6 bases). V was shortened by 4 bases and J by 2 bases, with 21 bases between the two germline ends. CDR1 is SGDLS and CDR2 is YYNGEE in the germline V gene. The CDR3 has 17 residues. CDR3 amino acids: CASSRGGTSFAQETQYF. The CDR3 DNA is TGTGCCAGCAGCCGAGGTGGCACTAGCTTTGCACAAGAGACCCAGTACTTC.

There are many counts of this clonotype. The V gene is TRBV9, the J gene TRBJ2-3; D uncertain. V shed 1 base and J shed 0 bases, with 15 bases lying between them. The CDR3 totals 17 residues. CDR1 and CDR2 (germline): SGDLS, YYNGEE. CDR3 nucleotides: TGTGCCAGCAGCGTACTTGGCAGCTCCACGAGCACAGATACGCAGTATTTT. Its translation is CASSVLGSSTSTDTQYF.

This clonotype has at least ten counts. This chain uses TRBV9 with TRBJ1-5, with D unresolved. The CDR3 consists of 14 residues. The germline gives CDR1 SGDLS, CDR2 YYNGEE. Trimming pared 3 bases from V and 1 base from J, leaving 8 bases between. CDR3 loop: CASSDHGSNQPQHF. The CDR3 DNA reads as TGTGCCAGCAGCGACCATGGGAGCAATCAGCCCCAGCATTTT.

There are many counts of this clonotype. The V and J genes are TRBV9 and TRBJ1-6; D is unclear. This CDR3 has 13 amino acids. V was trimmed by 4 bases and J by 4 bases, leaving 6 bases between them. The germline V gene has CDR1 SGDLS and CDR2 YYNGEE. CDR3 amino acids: CASSLIYNSPLHF. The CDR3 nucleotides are TGTGCCAGCAGCCTCATTTATAATTCACCCCTCCACTTT.